This T cell receptor (beta chain) was sequenced for a study of T cell responses to AZD1222 COVID-19 vaccine. The method was immunoSEQ multiplex PCR; TCRdb's version includes in-frame clones alone and lacks a portion of them. The data contain fewer than 90,000 clones, 70% to 90% of them seen just once; the ten biggest clones take up roughly 6%. Combined were second doses at about 4 or about 12 weeks. Trimming cost V 3 bases and J 0 bases, with 21 bases left between them. The CDR3 loop spans 19 amino acids. Points on this clone: Its specificity is not known.

The study's findings and limits: With two AZD1222 doses given, Spike-specific TCR breadth and depth both rose.

The TCR originated in an adult who received the AZD1222 COVID-19 vaccine. The rearrangement links TRBV23-1 to TRBJ1-3, with D maybe TRBD1 (5 bases). TRBV23-1 is given ORF status, its function remaining uncertain. The sequencing here drew on peripheral blood, taken 28 days after the second AZD1222 dose. The CDR3 coding sequence is TGCGCCAGCAGTCATCCCCCTCCGGGACGGCGCTGCTCTGGAAACACCATATATTTT. This encodes CASSHPPPGRRCSGNTIYF.